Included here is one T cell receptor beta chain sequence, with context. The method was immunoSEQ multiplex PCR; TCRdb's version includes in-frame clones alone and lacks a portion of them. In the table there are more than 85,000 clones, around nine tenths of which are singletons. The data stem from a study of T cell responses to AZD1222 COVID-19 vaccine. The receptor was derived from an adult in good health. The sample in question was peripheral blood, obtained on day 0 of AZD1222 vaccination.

Here the CDR3 reads CASSDRHNYGYTF. Here the CDR3 DNA reads TGTGCCAGCTCGGACAGACATAACTATGGCTACACCTTC. This chain joins TRBV18 and TRBJ1-2; maybe TRBD1 (6 bases). V shed 6 bases and J shed 1 base, with 9 bases lying between them. Germline CDR1 and CDR2: KGHSH and LQKENI. The CDR3 length is 13 residues.